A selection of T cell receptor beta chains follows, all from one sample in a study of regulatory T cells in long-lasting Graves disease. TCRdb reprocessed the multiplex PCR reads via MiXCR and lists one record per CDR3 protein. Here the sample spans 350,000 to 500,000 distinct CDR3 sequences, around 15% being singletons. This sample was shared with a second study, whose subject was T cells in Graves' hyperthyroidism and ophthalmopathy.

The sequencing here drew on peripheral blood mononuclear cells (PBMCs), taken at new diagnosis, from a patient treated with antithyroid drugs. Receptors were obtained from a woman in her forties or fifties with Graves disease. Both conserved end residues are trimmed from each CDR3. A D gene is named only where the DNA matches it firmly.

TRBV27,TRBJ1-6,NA,ASSLWGGSPLH
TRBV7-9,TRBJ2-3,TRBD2,ASSLGTKDDTQY
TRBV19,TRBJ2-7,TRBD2,ASSIAGGGYEQY
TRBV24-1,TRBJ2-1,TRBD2,ATSDDTSGDNEQF
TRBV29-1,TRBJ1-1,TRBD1,SVPPGGQVALGVNTEAF
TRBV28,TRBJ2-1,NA,ASSFAYYNEQF
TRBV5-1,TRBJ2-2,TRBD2,ASSLRLLAGNTGELF
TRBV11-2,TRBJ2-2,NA,ASTLQTTNTGELF
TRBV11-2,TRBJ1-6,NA,ASSVLRDTDSPLH
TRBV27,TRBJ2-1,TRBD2,ASSLGTSGIDEQF
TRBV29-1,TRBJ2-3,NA,SLTGKGGADTQY